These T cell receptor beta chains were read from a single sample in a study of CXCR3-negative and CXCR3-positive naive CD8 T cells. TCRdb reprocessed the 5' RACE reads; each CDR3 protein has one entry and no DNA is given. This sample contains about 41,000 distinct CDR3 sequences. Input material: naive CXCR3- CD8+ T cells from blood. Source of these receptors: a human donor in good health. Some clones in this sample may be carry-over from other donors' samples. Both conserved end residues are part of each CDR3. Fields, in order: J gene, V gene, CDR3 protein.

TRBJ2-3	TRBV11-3	CASSLGGGATDTQYF
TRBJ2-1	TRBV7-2	CASSPEGNEQFF
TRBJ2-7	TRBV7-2	CASSPGTWNYEQYF
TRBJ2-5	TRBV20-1	CSARPGLARETQYF
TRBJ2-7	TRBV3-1	CASSQGLEVEQYF
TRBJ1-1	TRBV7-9	CASRYNTEAFF
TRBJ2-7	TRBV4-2	CASSQASVGRSYEQYF
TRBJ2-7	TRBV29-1	CSVSETGNEQYF
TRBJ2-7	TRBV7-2	CASSHSGHGYEQYF
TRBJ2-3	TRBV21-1	CASSRLDRDDTDTQYF
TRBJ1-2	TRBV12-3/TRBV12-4	CASSPTRRNYGYTF